The 18 T cell receptor beta chains below all came from one sample that was sequenced in a study of shared clonotypes between healthy human individuals. Only in-frame clones appear in the TCRdb table, and some are missing; sequencing was by immunoSEQ multiplex PCR. The repertoire holds roughly 680,000 clones, with just under 75% as singletons. Sequences were obtained from memory CD4+ T cells sorted from blood. Subset given: CD45RA-negative fraction. The receptors stem from a woman in her thirties in good health.

This rearrangement joins TRBV7-8 to TRBJ1-5; 7 positions agree with TRBD1. With V trimmed by 1 base and J by 7 bases, 4 bases remained unmatched. The CDR3 spans 14 residues. The germline CDR1 and CDR2 sequences are SGHVS and FQNEAQ. DNA for the CDR3: TGTGCCAGCAGCTTAGTTACAGGGGCCCAGCCCCAGCATTTT. It specifies CASSLVTGAQPQHF.

The DNA of the CDR3 is TGCGCCAGCAGCTTGGGGACAGAACTTTTAGGATCTGGCTACACCTTC. Encoded protein: CASSLGTELLGSGYTF. The chain employs TRBV5-1 and TRBJ1-2, with D perhaps TRBD1 (6 bases). This CDR3 contains 16 residues. Trimming removed 0 bases from V and 7 bases from J, with 19 bases in between. The germline gives CDR1 SGHRS, CDR2 YFSETQ.

The chain carries TRBV29-1 and TRBJ1-1; D is undetermined. Trimming cost V 7 bases and J 6 bases, with 18 bases left between them. Germline lookup yields CDR1 SQVTM and CDR2 ANQGSEA. The CDR3 contains 13 residues. The CDR3 spells CSAPGPGRAEAFF. Here the CDR3 DNA reads TGCAGCGCCCCAGGTCCGGGGAGAGCTGAAGCTTTCTTT. Looking up the rest from reference TRBV29-1 and TRBJ1-1 gives the full variable domain: SAVISQKPSRDICQRGTSLTIQCQVDSQVTMMFWYRQQPGQSLTLIATANQGSEATYESGFVIDKFPISRPNLTFSTLTVSNMSPEDSSIYLCSAPGPGRAEAFFGQGTRLTVV.

V usage is TRBV13 and J usage is TRBJ2-1, with D possibly called TRBD1 or TRBD2 (5 bases each). This CDR3 contains 15 residues. The V end lost 1 base, the J end lost 6 bases, and 13 bases lay between the germline ends. Looked up from germline, CDR1 is PRHDT and CDR2 is FYEKMQ (reference sequence). CDR3 protein: CASSLDPGPINEQFF. The CDR3 DNA sequence: TGTGCCAGCAGCTTAGATCCGGGACCAATCAATGAGCAGTTCTTC.

J is TRBJ1-2 and V is TRBV5-6; no reliable D call. The V gene's germline CDR1 is SGHDT and CDR2 YYEEEE. The CDR3 is 13 residues long. V was clipped by 1 base and J by 6 bases, with 10 bases between them. CDR3 sequence reads: CASSLSAGNGYTF. The DNA for the CDR3 is TGTGCCAGCAGCTTGTCAGCGGGGAATGGCTACACCTTC.

This clone was recorded a few times. The V call is TRBV28, the J call TRBJ2-7; the match to TRBD1 covers 8 bases. The length of the CDR3 is 16 residues. CDR1 and CDR2 from the germline V gene are MDHEN and SYDVKM. Trimming cost V 3 bases and J 1 base; bases outside gene matches: 8. The CDR3 nucleotides read TGTGCCAGCAGTTTGGGGGACGGACAGGGTTCCTACGAGCAGTACTTC. It codes for CASSLGDGQGSYEQYF. Using reference TRBV28 and TRBJ2-7 for the parts outside the CDR3, the full variable domain is DVKVTQSSRYLVKRTGEKVFLECVQDMDHENMFWYRQDPGLGLRLIYFSYDVKMKEKGDIPEGYSVSREKKERFSLILESASTNQTSMYLCASSLGDGQGSYEQYFGPGTRLTVT.

The chain joins TRBV28 to TRBJ1-3, with D unresolved. Germline assignment: CDR1 MDHEN and CDR2 SYDVKM. CDR3 length equals 15 residues. The V end lost 7 bases, the J end lost 0 bases, and 13 bases lay between the germline ends. The CDR3 sequence: CASTDRKNSGNTIYF. The CDR3 bases are TGTGCCAGCACCGATCGGAAAAACTCTGGAAACACCATATATTTT.

The rearrangement joins TRBV27 to TRBJ2-7; TRBD2 aligns across 8 bases. The CDR3 runs 15 residues. The germline CDR1 and CDR2 sequences are MNHEY and SMNVEV (reference sequence). With 7 bases clipped from V and 1 base from J, the junction kept 9 bases outside the gene matches. The CDR3 spells CASTGSSGLSYEQYF. The CDR3 DNA reads TGTGCCAGCACCGGCTCTAGCGGGCTGTCCTACGAGCAGTACTTC.

The J gene is TRBJ1-5, the V gene TRBV19; D uncertain. Germline V gives CDR1 LNHDA, CDR2 SQIVND (reference sequence). CDR3 size: 13 residues. Trimming cost V 1 base and J 7 bases, with 8 bases left between them. The DNA of the CDR3 is TGTGCCAGTAGTATAGGACCTAGGCAGCCCCAGCATTTT. Encoded protein: CASSIGPRQPQHF.

This clone was detected ten times or more. Distinct nucleotide sequences in the sample also encode this CDR3. V is TRBV5-1 and J is TRBJ2-1; D gene uncertain. Trimming took off 0 bases at V and 0 bases at J, with 7 bases between the two ends. The CDR3 is 15 residues long. Germline-derived CDR1 and CDR2 are SGHRS and YFSETQ. CDR3 sequence: CASSLDSHSYNEQFF. CDR3 in DNA: TGCGCCAGCAGCTTGGACAGCCACTCCTACAATGAGCAGTTCTTC.

This clone was counted a few times. The gene calls are TRBV5-1 and TRBJ2-5, with TRBD1 matching 10 bases. This CDR3 is 16 amino acids long. Unmatched junction bases numbered 3, after V lost 1 base and J lost 0 bases. Germline values: CDR1 SGHRS, CDR2 YFSETQ. CDR3 in DNA: TGCGCCAGCAGCTTGCGGACAGGGGGAAACCAAGAGACCCAGTACTTC. This sequence encodes CASSLRTGGNQETQYF.

The V gene is TRBV7-6, the J gene TRBJ2-1; D is unclear. Trimming removed 6 bases at V and 5 bases at J, with 17 bases between. Looked up from germline, CDR1 is SGHVS and CDR2 is FNYEAQ. The CDR3 has 15 amino acids. This CDR3 reads CASSEMLIGNNEQFF. The CDR3 region has the DNA TGTGCCAGCAGTGAGATGCTCATTGGGAACAATGAGCAGTTCTTC.

This chain joins TRBV30 and TRBJ1-6; D remains unclear. Trimming pared 0 bases from V and 7 bases from J, leaving 10 bases between. The germline CDR1 and CDR2 sequences are GTSNPN and SVGIG (reference sequence). CDR3 length equals 14 residues. The CDR3 DNA follows: TGTGCCTGGAGTGTGAAAGGACCAAATTCACCCCTCCACTTT. It encodes CAWSVKGPNSPLHF. Using reference TRBV30 and TRBJ1-6 for the parts outside the CDR3, the full variable domain is SQTIHQWPATLVQPVGSPLSLECTVEGTSNPNLYWYRQAAGRGLQLLFYSVGIGQISSEVPQNLSASRPQDRQFILSSKKLLLSDSGFYLCAWSVKGPNSPLHFGNGTRLTVT.

Turning to this clone: This CDR3 is also generated by other DNA sequences in the sample. This chain connects TRBV5-1 to TRBJ1-1; possible D gene TRBD1, 5 bases. Germline V gene lookup returns CDR1 SGHRS and CDR2 YFSETQ. This CDR3 has 14 residues. Trimming removed 0 bases from V and 1 base from J, with 7 bases in between. The CDR3 region is CASSLGGGNTEAFF. CDR3 DNA sequence: TGCGCCAGCAGCTTGGGTGGGGGGAACACTGAAGCTTTCTTT.

The chain joins TRBV4-1 to TRBJ1-4, with 7 bases matching TRBD1. The CDR3 runs 15 residues. Looked up from germline, CDR1 is MGHRA and CDR2 is YSYEKL. J was trimmed by 4 bases and V by 5 bases; bases with no gene match: 7. CDR3 protein: CASSERQGGNEKLFF. DNA for the CDR3: TGCGCCAGCAGCGAGCGACAGGGAGGTAATGAAAAACTGTTTTTT.

The chain carries TRBV5-1 and TRBJ2-5; TRBD1 aligns across 11 bases. Unmatched junction bases numbered 9, after V lost 4 bases and J lost 4 bases. The CDR3 is 16 amino acids. Germline loops: CDR1 SGHRS, CDR2 YFSETQ. CDR3 sequence reads: CASSATPGTGGETQYF. CDR3 nucleotide sequence: TGCGCCAGCAGCGCAACCCCCGGGACAGGGGGAGAGACCCAGTACTTC.

This chain joins TRBV18 and TRBJ1-1; the match to TRBD1 covers 7 bases. Trimming took 5 bases from V and 0 from J; bases not matched to a gene: 12. The length of the CDR3 is 17 residues. Looked up from germline, CDR1 is KGHSH and CDR2 is LQKENI. The CDR3 sequence is CASSAFRQGIMNTEAFF. CDR3 in DNA: TGTGCCAGCTCAGCCTTTAGACAGGGAATTATGAACACTGAAGCTTTCTTT.

About this clone itself: The same CDR3 arises from other DNA sequences in this sample as well. The chain couples TRBV18 to TRBJ2-2; D unresolved. In germline, CDR1 is KGHSH, CDR2 LQKENI. The CDR3 consists of 13 residues. Trimming removed 0 bases from V and 6 bases from J, with 5 bases in between. The CDR3 bases are TGTGCCAGCTCACCACCGTCCGCCGGGGAGCTGTTTTTT. Encoded protein: CASSPPSAGELFF.